This TCR beta chain was captured by sequencing in a study of T cells in Graves' hyperthyroidism and ophthalmopathy. Amplification targeted TCR beta CDR3 regions from RNA transcripts. The HTBI primer set drove a first-round RT-PCR of the TCR CDR3. In TCRdb, the multiplex PCR reads were re-called with MiXCR into one record per CDR3 protein. The sample lists around 700,000 distinct CDR3 sequences, approximately 18% seen once, with over 15% in the top ten. This clonotype was seen a handful of times. This CDR3 is 16 amino acids long. Germline trimming cut 2 bases from V and 2 bases from J; bases unmatched to any gene: 4. The germline V gene encodes CDR1 LGHNA and CDR2 YNFKEQ.

The sequence was collected from a woman in her 50s with Graves' hyperthyroidism that later progressed to Graves' ophthalmopathy. The sequencing input was blood. The chain has TRBV4-2 and TRBJ2-5; 11 bases agree with TRBD2. CDR3 in DNA: TGTGCCAGCAGCCAACACCTAGCGGGGGGTCAAGAGACCCAGTACTTC. It encodes CASSQHLAGGQETQYF.